The 14 T cell receptor beta chains below were found in one sample sequenced in a study of glioma-infiltrating T cells after dendritic cell vaccination listed by TCRdb under 2016. In the paper's terms, the time point label means: after dendritic cell vaccination, including at tumor progression/relapse. Libraries were built with the immunoSEQ multiplex PCR assay. Imported from immuneACCESS, the table was reduced by TCRdb to in-frame sequences with V and J called. These copies leave out some clones; in studies compared against another copy, an unresolved V gene accounts for under half, and the cause of the remainder is not known. The sample contains tens of thousands of clones, more than 80% of them found a single time. Roughly 2.1% of the sample rests with the top ten. The sequencing here drew on blood, taken after dendritic cell vaccination. The receptors were sampled from a human donor with glioblastoma.

The chain combines TRBV9 with TRBJ2-1, with D possibly matching TRBD2 (5 bases). The CDR3 covers 14 residues. Germline V gives CDR1 SGDLS, CDR2 YYNGEE. Trimming took off 6 bases at V and 0 bases at J, with 10 bases between the two ends. CDR3 region: CASTRGSSYNEQFF. CDR3 DNA sequence: TGTGCCAGCACTAGAGGGAGCTCCTACAATGAGCAGTTCTTC. Using reference TRBV9 and TRBJ2-1 for the parts outside the CDR3, the full variable domain is DSGVTQTPKHLITATGQRVTLRCSPRSGDLSVYWYQQSLDQGLQFLIQYYNGEERAKGNILERFSAQQFPDLHSELNLSSLELGDSALYFCASTRGSSYNEQFFGPGTRLTVL.

This chain joins TRBV5-1 and TRBJ1-4; no definite D call. The CDR3 runs to 14 residues. Germline assignment: CDR1 SGHRS and CDR2 YFSETQ. The V end was cut by 1 base, the J end by 6 bases, with 10 bases between. The CDR3 DNA is TGCGCCAGCAGCTTGTTCGGTGAAGATGAAAAACTGTTTTTT. Encoded protein: CASSLFGEDEKLFF.

The J gene is TRBJ2-7, the V gene TRBV6-5; TRBD2 matches 7 bases. The V gene's germline CDR1 is MNHEY and CDR2 SVGAGI. The J segment lost 3 bases and the V segment lost 5 bases, leaving 7 bases of the junction unmatched. The CDR3 totals 14 residues. In nucleotides, the CDR3 is TGTGCCAGCAGTCCCCGGGGGGAGTTCTACGAGCAGTACGTC. It is translated as CASSPRGEFYEQYV.

The sample holds one count of this clone. The V call is TRBV7-2, the J call TRBJ1-5; no reliable D call. The germline CDR1 and CDR2 sequences are SGHTA and FQGNSA. V lost 5 bases and J 0 bases, leaving 11 bases between the germline ends. The CDR3 runs to 15 residues. The CDR3 spells CASSQAGYSNQPQHF. The CDR3 DNA is TGTGCCAGCAGCCAGGCTGGATATAGCAATCAGCCCCAGCATTTT.

The chain uses TRBV28 and TRBJ1-6; tentatively, D is TRBD1 (6 bases). The germline V gene has CDR1 MDHEN and CDR2 SYDVKM. This CDR3 comprises 15 residues. V shed 7 bases and J shed 7 bases, with 17 bases lying between them. CDR3 in amino acids: CASNWVEDRNSPLHF. CDR3 DNA: TGTGCCAGCAACTGGGTCGAAGACAGGAATTCACCCCTCCACTTT.

This clone was seen a few times. The chain combines TRBV19 with TRBJ2-1, with D perhaps matching TRBD1 (6 bases). V was trimmed by 3 bases and J by 5 bases, leaving 20 bases between them. There are 17 residues in the CDR3. CDR1 and CDR2 from the germline V gene are LNHDA and SQIVND (reference sequence). The CDR3 coding sequence is TGTGCCAGTAGTATCTGGGCTAGTTCGGGACAAAACAATGAGCAGTTCTTC. Translation gives CASSIWASSGQNNEQFF.

This clone is a singleton in its sample. The J gene is TRBJ2-3, the V gene TRBV5-1; a possible D gene is TRBD2 (6 bases). Germline CDR1 and CDR2: SGHRS and YFSETQ. V lost 6 bases and J 3 bases, leaving 17 bases between the germline ends. This CDR3 has 15 residues. In DNA form, the CDR3 reads TGCGCCAGCATGGGGTCCGGGGGTGGTACAGATACGCAGTATTTT. Its translation is CASMGSGGGTDTQYF.

This chain joins TRBV5-6 and TRBJ2-2; tentative D call: TRBD1 (5 bases). V was shortened by 0 bases and J by 1 base, with 7 bases between the two germline ends. Germline CDR1 reads SGHDT; CDR2 reads YYEEEE. This CDR3 spans 15 amino acids. CDR3 DNA sequence: TGTGCCAGCAGCTTGGTAGACAGGAACACCGGGGAGCTGTTTTTT. Amino acids: CASSLVDRNTGELFF. The variable domain in full, completed from reference TRBV5-6 and TRBJ2-2, reads DAGVTQSPTHLIKTRGQQVTLRCSPKSGHDTVSWYQQALGQGPQFIFQYYEEEERQRGNFPDRFSGHQFPNYSSELNVNALLLGDSALYLCASSLVDRNTGELFFGEGSRLTVL.

The chain carries TRBV19 and TRBJ2-1; TRBD2 is a possible D gene (6 bases). V lost 4 bases, J lost 0 bases, and 10 bases lay in between. The germline CDR1 and CDR2 sequences are LNHDA and SQIVND (reference sequence). The length of the CDR3 is 15 residues. The DNA of the CDR3 is TGTGCCAGTAGTACTGGACTAAGCTCCTACAATGAGCAGTTCTTC. Its translation: CASSTGLSSYNEQFF.

The chain recombines TRBV6-1 with TRBJ1-4, with TRBD1 matching 10 bases. The CDR3 runs to 15 residues. Trimming took 6 bases from V and 7 from J; bases not matched to a gene: 8. From germline, CDR1 is MNHNS and CDR2 SASEGT. Here the CDR3 DNA reads TGTGCCAGCAGGAGCCCCGGGACAGGGGCTGAAAAACTGTTTTTT. Protein sequence: CASRSPGTGAEKLFF.

The chain combines TRBV5-1 with TRBJ1-1, with TRBD1 as a possible D gene (5 bases). V was cut by 0 bases and J by 0 bases, with 6 bases left in between. CDR1 is SGHRS and CDR2 is YFSETQ in the germline V gene. This CDR3 is built from 14 residues. The CDR3: CASSLGGVNTEAFF. The CDR3 DNA reads as TGCGCCAGCAGCTTGGGGGGGGTGAACACTGAAGCTTTCTTT.

The J gene is TRBJ2-5, the V gene TRBV10-2; D perhaps matches TRBD1 (8 bases). The CDR3 has 13 amino acids. The V and J ends lost 6 bases and 9 bases respectively, with 17 bases between them. Germline V gene data show CDR1 as WSHSY and CDR2 as SAAADI. CDR3 region: CASSQGAAGAQYF. For the CDR3, the DNA is TGCGCCAGCAGCCAGGGGGCGGCGGGGGCCCAGTACTTC.

The V call is TRBV5-1, the J call TRBJ1-1, with D tentatively TRBD1 (5 bases). Trimming pared 4 bases from V and 7 bases from J, leaving 14 bases between. Germline V CDR1 and CDR2: SGHRS, YFSETQ. The CDR3 runs 13 residues. CDR3 nucleotides: TGCGCCAGCAGCGTGAGACAGAACGATGAAGCTTTCTTT. Protein sequence: CASSVRQNDEAFF.

This clone was seen a few times. This chain connects TRBV10-1 to TRBJ1-3, with a possible D match to TRBD1 (6 bases). V lost 10 bases and J lost 0, with 10 bases in between. Germline V gene lookup returns CDR1 WNHNN and CDR2 SYGVQD (reference sequence). There are 13 residues in the CDR3. The CDR3 here is CATQGSSGNTIYF. CDR3 nucleotides: TGCGCCACCCAGGGGTCCTCTGGAAACACCATATATTTT.